This TCR beta chain was captured in a study of cytomegalovirus exposure and HLA in healthy donors. Trimming took 2 bases from V and 4 from J; bases not matched to a gene: 4. This CDR3 has 15 amino acids. Germline CDR1 and CDR2: ENHRY and SYGVKD. With 60 Vbeta and 13 Jbeta primers, the PCR was carried out. Sequenced by immunoSEQ multiplex PCR; TCRdb stores in-frame clones only, minus some. This table has about 120,000 clones, 60% to 80% appearing once. General observations from the study: Researchers catalogued roughly 150 TCR beta chains as cytomegalovirus-associated. Specificity of three CMV-associated chains for CMV antigens was verified in vitro. TCR beta sequences reportedly predicted most subjects' HLA-A and HLA-B alleles accurately.

A note on this clone: Antigen specificity is unknown.

The V and J genes are TRBV10-3 and TRBJ2-3, with 9 bases aligning to TRBD1. The TCR sequence derives from a human donor in good health. The sequenced sample consisted of PBMCs. CDR3 nucleotide sequence: TGTGCCATCAGTGAGGGGGACAGGGCTGCAGATACGCAGTATTTT. Amino acid sequence: CAISEGDRAADTQYF.